This passage covers 2 T cell receptor beta chains from one sample sequenced in a study of cytomegalovirus exposure and HLA in healthy donors. It was with 60 Vbeta and 13 Jbeta primers that the PCR ran. This table comes from immunoSEQ multiplex PCR, and its TCRdb copy is limited to in-frame clones, with some not included. The sample holds 150,000 to 200,000 clones, around 77% seen once. The specimen sequenced was PBMCs. These receptors came from a woman in her twenties or thirties in good health and CMV-seronegative.

V usage is TRBV5-1 and J usage is TRBJ2-7, with 11 bases identical to TRBD2. The V and J ends lost 3 bases and 2 bases, in that order; junction bases with no gene match: 4. Per the germline V gene, CDR1 is SGHRS and CDR2 is YFSETQ. This CDR3 region has 15 residues. The CDR3 loop reads CASSSLTSGAYEQYF. DNA for the CDR3: TGCGCCAGCAGCTCGCTGACTAGCGGGGCCTACGAGCAGTACTTC. The complete variable domain, with remaining parts taken from reference TRBV5-1 and TRBJ2-7, reads KAGVTQTPRYLIKTRGQQVTLSCSPISGHRSVSWYQQTPGQGLQFLFEYFSETQRNKGNFPGRFSGRQFSNSRSEMNVSTLELGDSALYLCASSSLTSGAYEQYFGPGTRLTVT.

The gene calls are TRBV30 and TRBJ1-1, with 9 bases that match TRBD1. This CDR3 region has 12 residues. Germline trimming cut 6 bases from V and 7 bases from J; bases unmatched to any gene: 6. Per germline, CDR1 GTSNPN and CDR2 SVGIG (reference sequence). The CDR3 region has the DNA TGTGCCTGTCAACAGGGGGCGGATGAAGCTTTCTTT. The encoded protein is CACQQGADEAFF.